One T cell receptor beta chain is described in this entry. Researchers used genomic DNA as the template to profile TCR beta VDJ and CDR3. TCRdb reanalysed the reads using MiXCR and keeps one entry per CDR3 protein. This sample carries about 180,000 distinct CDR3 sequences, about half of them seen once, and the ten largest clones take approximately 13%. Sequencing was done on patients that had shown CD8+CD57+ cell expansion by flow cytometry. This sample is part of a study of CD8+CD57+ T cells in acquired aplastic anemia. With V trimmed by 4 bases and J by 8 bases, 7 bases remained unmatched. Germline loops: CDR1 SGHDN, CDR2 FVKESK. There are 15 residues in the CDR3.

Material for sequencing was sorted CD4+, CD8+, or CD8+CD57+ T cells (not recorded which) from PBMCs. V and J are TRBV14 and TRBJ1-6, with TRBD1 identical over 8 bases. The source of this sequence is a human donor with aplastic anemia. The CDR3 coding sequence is TGTGCCAGCAGCCCGGACAGGGCCCCCCATTCACCCCTCCACTTT. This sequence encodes CASSPDRAPHSPLHF.